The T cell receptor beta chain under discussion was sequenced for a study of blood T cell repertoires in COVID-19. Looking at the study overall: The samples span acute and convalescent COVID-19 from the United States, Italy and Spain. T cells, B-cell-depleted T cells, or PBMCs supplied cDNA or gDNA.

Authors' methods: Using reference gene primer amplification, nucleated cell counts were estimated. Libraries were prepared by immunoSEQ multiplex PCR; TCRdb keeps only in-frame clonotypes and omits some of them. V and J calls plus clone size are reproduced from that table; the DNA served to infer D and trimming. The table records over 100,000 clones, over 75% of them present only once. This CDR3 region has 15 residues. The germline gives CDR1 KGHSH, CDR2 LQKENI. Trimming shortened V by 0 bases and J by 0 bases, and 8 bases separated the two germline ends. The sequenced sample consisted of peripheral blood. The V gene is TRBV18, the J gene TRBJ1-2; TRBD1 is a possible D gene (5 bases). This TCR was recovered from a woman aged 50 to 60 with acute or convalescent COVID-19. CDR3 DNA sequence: TGTGCCAGCTCACCACCCTGGGGCGCTAACTATGGCTACACCTTC. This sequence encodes CASSPPWGANYGYTF.